The 25 T cell receptor beta chains listed next were all sequenced from one sample in a study of blood T cell repertoires in COVID-19. Sequenced by immunoSEQ multiplex PCR; TCRdb stores in-frame clones only, minus some. The data show a few hundred thousand clones, with 65% to 90% seen just once and 1.5% to 2% held by the top ten. The sample was peripheral blood. The receptors here all came from a man aged 25 to 40 with active or convalescent COVID-19.

DNA of the CDR3: TGTGCCGTAAGGACAGAGCTCGGCTACGAGCAGTACTTC. Encoded protein: CAVRTELGYEQYF. This chain connects TRBV6-5 to TRBJ2-7; D is perhaps TRBD1 (6 bases). This CDR3 contains 13 residues. Between the trimmed V and J ends, which lost 11 bases and 3 bases, there was a span of 17 bases. CDR1 MNHEY and CDR2 SVGAGI come from the germline V gene.

This clone was seen once. J is TRBJ2-2 and V is TRBV7-8, with 8 bases identical to TRBD1. The CDR3 runs 14 residues. Germline loops: CDR1 SGHVS, CDR2 FQNEAQ. V was clipped by 4 bases and J by 9 bases; unmatched bases: 7. The CDR3 coding sequence is TGTGCCAGCAGCTATGACAGGGGAGCGAGGGAGCTGTTTTTT. Residues: CASSYDRGARELFF.

The chain is built from TRBV7-9 and TRBJ2-7; D not resolved. V was clipped by 3 bases and J by 0 bases, with 6 bases between them. Germline CDR1 SEHNR, CDR2 FQNEAQ (reference sequence). The CDR3 is made up of 13 amino acids. The CDR3 coding sequence is TGTGCCAGCAGCTTTCCTAGCTCCTACGAGCAGTACTTC. Protein: CASSFPSSYEQYF. The whole variable domain, remainder taken from reference TRBV7-9 and TRBJ2-7, is DTGVSQNPRHKITKRGQNVTFRCDPISEHNRLYWYRQTLGQGPEFLTYFQNEAQLEKSRLLSDRFSAERPKGSFSTLEIQRTEQGDSAMYLCASSFPSSYEQYFGPGTRLTVT.

The chain has TRBV5-4 and TRBJ2-5, with D possibly TRBD2 on 6 matching bases. The CDR3 is 15 residues long. The V gene's germline CDR1 is SGHNT and CDR2 YYREEE (reference sequence). Trimming pared 0 bases from V and 4 bases from J, leaving 13 bases between. The CDR3 DNA follows: TGTGCCAGCAGCTTGGTGGCGGGAACCGGAGAGACCCAGTACTTC. Its protein is CASSLVAGTGETQYF.

The V call is TRBV27, the J call TRBJ2-7, with 7 bases that match TRBD2. Germline values: CDR1 MNHEY, CDR2 SMNVEV (reference sequence). The CDR3 contains 14 residues. With V trimmed by 6 bases and J by 2 bases, 7 bases remained unmatched. CDR3 sequence reads: CASSLGTNAYEQYF. The CDR3 DNA reads as TGTGCCAGCAGCCTCGGGACTAACGCCTACGAGCAGTACTTC.

The chain recombines TRBV4-1 with TRBJ2-3; 7 nucleotides line up with TRBD2. The J segment lost 2 bases and the V segment lost 3 bases, leaving 8 bases of the junction unmatched. Looked up from germline, CDR1 is MGHRA and CDR2 is YSYEKL. This CDR3 region has 16 residues. The CDR3 region has the DNA TGCGCCAGCAGCCATCGACGAGCGGGGAACACAGATACGCAGTATTTT. The encoded protein is CASSHRRAGNTDTQYF.

CDR3 nucleotide sequence: TGTGCCAGCAGTGAAAGGCCCTTACAGGGCTACACCTTC. This gives the protein CASSERPLQGYTF. The gene calls are TRBV6-4 and TRBJ1-2; unclear D gene. The CDR3 sequence is 13 residues long. V lost 3 bases and J 8 bases, leaving 13 bases between the germline ends. The germline CDR1 and CDR2 sequences are MRHNA and SNTAGT.

This sequence joins TRBV11-2 and TRBJ2-7, with 7 bases lining up with TRBD1. Germline-derived CDR1 and CDR2 are SGHAT and FQNNGV. The ends lost 1 base at V and 3 bases at J; junction bases unmatched: 3. CDR3 length: 14 residues. The CDR3 nucleotides are TGTGCCAGCAGCTTAGCCGGGACAGTCTACGAGCAGTACTTC. It encodes CASSLAGTVYEQYF.

The V gene is TRBV6-1, the J gene TRBJ1-2; D gene ambiguous. Looked up from germline, CDR1 is MNHNS and CDR2 is SASEGT. V lost 2 bases, J lost 2 bases, and 6 bases lay in between. The CDR3 has 13 residues. The CDR3 DNA sequence: TGTGCCAGCAGTGAAATGGGCAACTATGGCTACACCTTC. It is translated as CASSEMGNYGYTF.

The chain has TRBV6-5 and TRBJ2-7, with TRBD1 as a possible D gene (5 bases). Germline V lookup: CDR1 MNHEY, CDR2 SVGAGI. The V end was cut by 0 bases, the J end by 2 bases, with 8 bases between. The CDR3 loop spans 14 amino acids. CDR3 region: CASSYSDTAYEQYF. CDR3 coding DNA: TGTGCCAGCAGTTACTCGGACACCGCCTACGAGCAGTACTTC.

The gene calls are TRBV5-1 and TRBJ1-6; D ambiguous. This CDR3 has 16 residues. Per germline, CDR1 SGHRS and CDR2 YFSETQ. The V end lost 0 bases, the J end lost 4 bases, and 11 bases lay between the germline ends. CDR3 residues: CASSLVVQRYNSPLHF. CDR3 bases: TGCGCCAGCAGCTTGGTAGTACAGCGGTATAATTCACCCCTCCACTTT.

The V gene is TRBV24-1, the J gene TRBJ2-2; 7 nucleotides agree with TRBD1. V dropped 4 bases and J dropped 2; count of bases not matched to a gene: 3. The germline V gene encodes CDR1 KGHDR and CDR2 SFDVKD. This CDR3 is 15 amino acids long. This CDR3 reads CATSEGTANTGELFF. The CDR3 DNA sequence: TGTGCCACCAGTGAAGGGACAGCCAACACCGGGGAGCTGTTTTTT.

V gene TRBV24-1 combines with J gene TRBJ2-1; D is possibly TRBD2 (6 bases). Looked up from germline, CDR1 is KGHDR and CDR2 is SFDVKD. Deletions cut 6 bases from V and 4 bases from J, with 12 bases between. The CDR3 spans 14 residues. CDR3 amino acids: CATSQGLGYNEQFF. The DNA for the CDR3 is TGTGCCACCAGTCAGGGACTGGGGTACAATGAGCAGTTCTTC.

The V and J genes are TRBV19 and TRBJ2-1; D may be TRBD1 (6 bases). The CDR3 runs 17 residues. CDR1 is LNHDA and CDR2 is SQIVND in the germline V gene (reference sequence). The V gene lost 4 bases and the J gene lost 1 base, with 17 bases spanning the gap. DNA of the CDR3: TGTGCCAGTAGTACAGCCCCCGGGACACCATCCTACAATGAGCAGTTCTTC. Translated: CASSTAPGTPSYNEQFF.

The chain is built from TRBV15 and TRBJ1-3; D is uncertain. The CDR3 has 19 amino acids. The V end was cut by 0 bases, the J end by 0 bases, with 18 bases between. Germline CDR1 is LNHNV and CDR2 is YYDKDF (reference sequence). The CDR3 DNA reads as TGTGCCACCAGCAGAGATCTTCCCTCGCGGTTCAGCTCTGGAAACACCATATATTTT. Encoded protein: CATSRDLPSRFSSGNTIYF. Full variable domain (rest looked up from reference TRBV15 and TRBJ1-3): DAMVIQNPRYQVTQFGKPVTLSCSQTLNHNVMYWYQQKSSQAPKLLFHYYDKDFNNEADTPDNFQSRRPNTSFCFLDIRSPGLGDTAMYLCATSRDLPSRFSSGNTIYFGEGSWLTVV.

This clone was counted a few times. V usage is TRBV7-9 and J usage is TRBJ2-7; 7 nucleotides agree with TRBD1. V gave up 4 bases and J gave up 3 bases; unmatched junction bases: 12. The CDR3 length is 16 residues. The germline V gene encodes CDR1 SEHNR and CDR2 FQNEAQ (reference sequence). The CDR3 is CASSSSQGVGFYEQYF. The CDR3 coding sequence is TGTGCCAGCAGCTCCTCTCAGGGGGTAGGTTTCTACGAGCAGTACTTC. The full variable domain, rest sourced from reference TRBV7-9 and TRBJ2-7, is DTGVSQNPRHKITKRGQNVTFRCDPISEHNRLYWYRQTLGQGPEFLTYFQNEAQLEKSRLLSDRFSAERPKGSFSTLEIQRTEQGDSAMYLCASSSSQGVGFYEQYFGPGTRLTVT.

The rearrangement uses TRBV18 and TRBJ2-7; D is perhaps TRBD2 (5 bases). There are 19 residues in the CDR3. The V and J ends lost 5 bases and 0 bases respectively, with 26 bases between them. The germline V gene encodes CDR1 KGHSH and CDR2 LQKENI. The CDR3 DNA reads as TGTGCCAGCTCAGACCTAACCATCAATCCGGGGAAAAGCTCCTACGAGCAGTACTTC. Encoded protein: CASSDLTINPGKSSYEQYF.

This chain links TRBV2 with TRBJ2-2; TRBD1 might be the D (6 bases). V shed 7 bases and J shed 3 bases, with 15 bases lying between them. The CDR3 is 15 amino acids. Germline V gene data show CDR1 as SNHLY and CDR2 as FYNNEI. The chain's CDR3 is CASNKGQLHTGELFF. For the CDR3, the DNA is TGTGCCAGCAATAAGGGACAATTACACACCGGGGAGCTGTTTTTT.

This sequence joins TRBV7-2 and TRBJ1-1; D might be TRBD1 (5 bases). Trimming shortened V by 1 base and J by 0 bases, and 18 bases separated the two germline ends. CDR1 SGHTA and CDR2 FQGNSA come from the germline V gene. The CDR3 extends over 18 amino acids. The chain's CDR3 is CASSLDRQSAMLNTEAFF. The CDR3 DNA is TGTGCCAGCAGCTTAGATAGACAGTCCGCCATGTTGAACACTGAAGCTTTCTTT.

The rearrangement joins TRBV5-6 to TRBJ1-1, with a weak D call TRBD1 (5 bases). CDR1 SGHDT and CDR2 YYEEEE come from the germline V gene. The CDR3 covers 14 residues. V lost 5 bases to trimming and J lost 0 bases, with 11 bases between them. CDR3 in amino acids: CASRIQAMNTEAFF. CDR3 DNA sequence: TGTGCCAGCAGAATACAGGCCATGAACACTGAAGCTTTCTTT. The variable domain in full, completed from reference TRBV5-6 and TRBJ1-1, reads DAGVTQSPTHLIKTRGQQVTLRCSPKSGHDTVSWYQQALGQGPQFIFQYYEEEERQRGNFPDRFSGHQFPNYSSELNVNALLLGDSALYLCASRIQAMNTEAFFGQGTRLTVV.

This clone was observed once. V usage is TRBV6-2 or TRBV6-3 and J usage is TRBJ1-5, with D possibly being TRBD1 (5 bases). V lost 3 bases and J lost 6, with 6 bases in between. The CDR3 is 12 amino acids. Germline CDR1 reads MNHEY; CDR2 reads SVGEGT. The CDR3 loop is CASSYGAQPQHF. The DNA of the CDR3 is TGTGCCAGCAGTTATGGGGCTCAGCCCCAGCATTTT.

In its sample, this clone was seen once. The V and J genes are TRBV11-2 and TRBJ2-7; 7 bases line up with TRBD2. This CDR3 region has 15 residues. Trimming took 4 bases from V and 3 from J; bases not matched to a gene: 9. CDR1 SGHAT and CDR2 FQNNGV come from the germline V gene. The CDR3 region is CASSSGRLGGYEQYF. For the CDR3, the DNA is TGTGCCAGCAGCTCCGGGAGGCTCGGGGGCTACGAGCAGTACTTC.

The V call is TRBV12-3 or TRBV12-4, the J call TRBJ1-3; TRBD1 aligns across 8 bases. V lost 7 bases to trimming and J lost 5 bases; unmatched junction nucleotides: 4. CDR3 length equals 13 residues. CDR3 in amino acids: CASTGRGRNTIYF. The CDR3, as DNA: TGTGCCAGCACGGGCAGGGGGCGAAACACCATATATTTT.

V and J are TRBV7-8 and TRBJ2-1, with D possibly TRBD2 on 6 matching bases. The CDR3 extends over 16 amino acids. Germline values: CDR1 SGHVS, CDR2 FQNEAQ. V was pared by 4 bases and J by 5 bases, with 18 bases between. This CDR3 reads CASSSRGRQGDNEQFF. The CDR3 DNA sequence: TGTGCCAGCAGCTCCCGGGGGAGGCAGGGCGACAATGAGCAGTTCTTC.

The chain recombines TRBV7-9 with TRBJ1-3, with no clear D. The CDR3 is 15 amino acids. V gave up 1 base and J gave up 4 bases, with 11 bases separating them. Germline lookup yields CDR1 SEHNR and CDR2 FQNEAQ (reference sequence). The CDR3 reads CASSLGPARGNTIYF. The CDR3 DNA is TGTGCCAGCAGCTTAGGTCCGGCGAGGGGAAACACCATATATTTT. Complete variable domain (other parts from reference TRBV7-9 and TRBJ1-3): DTGVSQNPRHKITKRGQNVTFRCDPISEHNRLYWYRQTLGQGPEFLTYFQNEAQLEKSRLLSDRFSAERPKGSFSTLEIQRTEQGDSAMYLCASSLGPARGNTIYFGEGSWLTVV.